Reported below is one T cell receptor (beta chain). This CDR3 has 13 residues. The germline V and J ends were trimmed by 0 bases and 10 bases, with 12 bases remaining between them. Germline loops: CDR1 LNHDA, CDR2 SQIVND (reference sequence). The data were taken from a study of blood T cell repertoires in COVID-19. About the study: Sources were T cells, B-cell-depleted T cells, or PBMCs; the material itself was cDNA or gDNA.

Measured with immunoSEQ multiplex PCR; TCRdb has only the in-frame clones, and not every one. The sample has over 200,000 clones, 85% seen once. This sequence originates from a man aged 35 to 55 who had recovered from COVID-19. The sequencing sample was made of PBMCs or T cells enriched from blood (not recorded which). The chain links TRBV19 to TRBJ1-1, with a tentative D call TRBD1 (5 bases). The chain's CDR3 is CASSIDRQGRAFF. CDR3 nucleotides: TGTGCCAGTAGTATAGATAGGCAGGGAAGAGCTTTCTTT.